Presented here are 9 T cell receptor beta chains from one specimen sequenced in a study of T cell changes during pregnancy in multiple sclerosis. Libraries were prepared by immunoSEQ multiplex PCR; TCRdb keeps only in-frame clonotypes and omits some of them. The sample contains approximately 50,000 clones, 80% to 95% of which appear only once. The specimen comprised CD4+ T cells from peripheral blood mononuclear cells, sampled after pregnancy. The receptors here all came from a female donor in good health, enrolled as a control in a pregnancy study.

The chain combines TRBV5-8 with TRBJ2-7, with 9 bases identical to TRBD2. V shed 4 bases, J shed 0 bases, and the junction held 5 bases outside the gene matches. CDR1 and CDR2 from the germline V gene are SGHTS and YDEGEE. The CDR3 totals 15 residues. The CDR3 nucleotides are TGTGCCAGCAGCCCCAGGCGGGGGGGCTCCTACGAGCAGTACTTC. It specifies CASSPRRGGSYEQYF. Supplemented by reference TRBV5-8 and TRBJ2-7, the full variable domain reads EAGVTQSPTHLIKTRGQQATLRCSPISGHTSVYWYQQALGLGLQFLLWYDEGEERNRGNFPPRFSGRQFPNYSSELNVNALELEDSALYLCASSPRRGGSYEQYFGPGTRLTVT.

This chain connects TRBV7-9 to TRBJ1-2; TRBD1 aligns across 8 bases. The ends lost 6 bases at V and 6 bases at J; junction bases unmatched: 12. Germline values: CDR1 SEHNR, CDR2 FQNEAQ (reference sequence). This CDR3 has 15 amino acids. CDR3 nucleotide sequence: TGTGCCAGCAGGTCCAGGGCACAGGGGGTGGATGGCTACACCTTC. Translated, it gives CASRSRAQGVDGYTF.

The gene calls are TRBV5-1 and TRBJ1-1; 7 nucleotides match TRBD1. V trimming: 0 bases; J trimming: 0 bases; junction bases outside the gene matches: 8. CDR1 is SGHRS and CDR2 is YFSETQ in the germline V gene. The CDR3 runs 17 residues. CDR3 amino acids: CASSLAGQASVNTEAFF. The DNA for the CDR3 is TGCGCCAGCAGCTTGGCCGGACAGGCTTCGGTGAACACTGAAGCTTTCTTT.

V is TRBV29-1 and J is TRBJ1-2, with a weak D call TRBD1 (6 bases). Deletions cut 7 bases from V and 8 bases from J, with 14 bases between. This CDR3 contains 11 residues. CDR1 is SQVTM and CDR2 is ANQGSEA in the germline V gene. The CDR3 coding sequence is TGCAGCGGGCAGGGGCCTCAGGGCTACACCTTC. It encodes CSGQGPQGYTF.

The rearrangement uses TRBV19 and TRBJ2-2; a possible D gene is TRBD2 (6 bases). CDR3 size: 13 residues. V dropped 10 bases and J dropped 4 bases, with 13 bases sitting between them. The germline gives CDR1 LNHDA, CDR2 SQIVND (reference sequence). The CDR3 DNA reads TGTGCCACCGGGACTTATTTCACCGGGGAGCTGTTTTTT. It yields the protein CATGTYFTGELFF. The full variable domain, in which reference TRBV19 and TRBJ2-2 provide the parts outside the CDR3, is DGGITQSPKYLFRKEGQNVTLSCEQNLNHDAMYWYRQDPGQGLRLIYYSQIVNDFQKGDIAEGYSVSREKKESFPLTVTSAQKNPTAFYLCATGTYFTGELFFGEGSRLTVL.

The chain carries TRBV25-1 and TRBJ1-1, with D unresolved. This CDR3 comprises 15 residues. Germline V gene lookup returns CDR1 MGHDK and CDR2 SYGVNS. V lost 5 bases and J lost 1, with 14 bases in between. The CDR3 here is CASSSWETENTEAFF. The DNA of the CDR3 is TGTGCCAGCAGTTCTTGGGAGACCGAGAACACTGAAGCTTTCTTT. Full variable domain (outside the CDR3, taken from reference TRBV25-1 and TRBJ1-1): EADIYQTPRYLVIGTGKKITLECSQTMGHDKMYWYQQDPGMELHLIHYSYGVNSTEKGDLSSESTVSRIRTEHFPLTLESARPSHTSQYLCASSSWETENTEAFFGQGTRLTVV.

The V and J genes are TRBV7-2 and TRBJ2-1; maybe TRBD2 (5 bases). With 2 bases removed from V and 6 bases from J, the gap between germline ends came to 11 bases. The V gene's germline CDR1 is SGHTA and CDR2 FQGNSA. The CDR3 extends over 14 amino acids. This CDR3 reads CASSLFGGFNEQFF. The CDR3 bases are TGTGCCAGCAGCTTATTCGGAGGCTTCAATGAGCAGTTCTTC.

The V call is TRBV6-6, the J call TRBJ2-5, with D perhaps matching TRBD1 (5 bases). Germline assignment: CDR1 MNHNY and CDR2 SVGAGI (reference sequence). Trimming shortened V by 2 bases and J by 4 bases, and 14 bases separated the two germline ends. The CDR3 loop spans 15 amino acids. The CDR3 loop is CASSYGTGDGETQYF. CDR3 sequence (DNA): TGTGCCAGCAGTTACGGAACAGGAGACGGAGAGACCCAGTACTTC.

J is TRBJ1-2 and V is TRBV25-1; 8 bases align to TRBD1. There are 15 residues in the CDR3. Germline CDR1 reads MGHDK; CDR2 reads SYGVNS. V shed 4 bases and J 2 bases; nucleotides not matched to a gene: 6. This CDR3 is CASSGEDRANYGYTF. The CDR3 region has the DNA TGTGCCAGCAGTGGAGAGGACAGGGCCAACTATGGCTACACCTTC.